What follows are 26 T cell receptor beta chains derived from one specimen sequenced in a study of high-grade serous ovarian cancer treatment subgroups. Assay used: immunoSEQ multiplex PCR; TCRdb lists only in-frame clones, some missing. The top ten clones hold about 10% of a sample with some 6,200 clones, 70% to 80% of them seen once. Tumor samples were taken before definitive surgery or chemotherapy. The sample consisted of tumor tissue. Receptors were obtained from a human donor with high-grade serous ovarian cancer.

The chain has TRBV5-1 and TRBJ2-5; a possible D gene is TRBD1 (6 bases). Germline V gene sequence: CDR1 SGHRS, CDR2 YFSETQ. V was shortened by 6 bases and J by 3 bases, with 12 bases between the two germline ends. The CDR3 has 13 amino acids. The CDR3 is CASNTGIEETQYF. DNA for the CDR3: TGCGCCAGCAATACAGGGATTGAAGAGACCCAGTACTTC.

V and J are TRBV5-1 and TRBJ1-2; TRBD1 agrees at 8 bases. The length of the CDR3 is 14 residues. Per the germline V gene, CDR1 is SGHRS and CDR2 is YFSETQ. J lost 8 bases, V lost 3 bases, and 9 bases had no gene match. The CDR3 DNA sequence: TGCGCCAGCAGCTCGCCGGGAACAGGGGGGGGCTACACCTTC. It codes for CASSSPGTGGGYTF. The full variable domain, its missing parts supplied by reference TRBV5-1 and TRBJ1-2, is KAGVTQTPRYLIKTRGQQVTLSCSPISGHRSVSWYQQTPGQGLQFLFEYFSETQRNKGNFPGRFSGRQFSNSRSEMNVSTLELGDSALYLCASSSPGTGGGYTFGSGTRLTVV.

The chain couples TRBV12-5 to TRBJ1-2; D remains ambiguous. The CDR3 runs 12 residues. Deletions cut 1 base from V and 6 bases from J, with 6 bases between. CDR1 and CDR2 (germline): LGHNT, FRNRAP. The CDR3 loop is CASGLASHGYTF. The CDR3 DNA reads TGTGCTAGTGGTTTGGCCAGCCATGGCTACACCTTC.

This rearrangement joins TRBV11-2 to TRBJ2-4; tentatively, D is TRBD1 (5 bases). Germline CDR1 is SGHAT and CDR2 is FQNNGV. This CDR3 is built from 15 residues. The V end lost 1 base, the J end lost 8 bases, and 15 bases lay between the germline ends. CDR3 nucleotides: TGTGCCAGCAGCTTAGGGTGGGGCCCTGTTGACATTCAGTACTTC. This sequence encodes CASSLGWGPVDIQYF.

This chain connects TRBV5-5 to TRBJ1-3; TRBD1 is a possible D gene (5 bases). V lost 4 bases and J 2 bases, leaving 10 bases between the germline ends. Germline lookup yields CDR1 SGHKS and CDR2 YYEKEE (reference sequence). This CDR3 is built from 14 residues. Written as DNA, the CDR3 is TGTGCCAGCAGCACCCGGGGGGCTGGAAACACCATATATTTT. Translation gives CASSTRGAGNTIYF.

The chain couples TRBV30 to TRBJ1-1, with TRBD1 identical over 7 bases. V was pared by 2 bases and J by 5 bases, with 5 bases of the junction left unmatched. Germline-derived CDR1 and CDR2 are GTSNPN and SVGIG (reference sequence). CDR3 length: 13 amino acids. The CDR3 loop reads CAWSYRGGTEAFF. The CDR3 region has the DNA TGTGCCTGGAGTTACAGGGGAGGAACTGAAGCTTTCTTT.

This chain uses TRBV19 with TRBJ1-2, with 11 bases matching TRBD1. Per germline, CDR1 LNHDA and CDR2 SQIVND (reference sequence). V lost 4 bases, J lost 5 bases, and 9 bases stayed unmatched. This CDR3 contains 16 residues. The DNA of the CDR3 is TGTGCCAGTAGTACTGCTTCAAGGGACAGGGGGTATGGCTACACCTTC. Protein sequence: CASSTASRDRGYGYTF.

The chain couples TRBV30 to TRBJ1-2; D is possibly TRBD1 (5 bases). The CDR3 is made up of 13 amino acids. The germline V gene has CDR1 GTSNPN and CDR2 SVGIG (reference sequence). As DNA, the CDR3 is TGTGTCGGTCAGCGGGGGATTAACTATGGCTACACCTTC. Its protein is CVGQRGINYGYTF.

This chain connects TRBV5-1 to TRBJ2-7; 7 bases align to TRBD1. CDR1 SGHRS and CDR2 YFSETQ come from the germline V gene. The CDR3 spans 15 residues. The V and J ends lost 4 bases and 1 base, in that order; junction bases with no gene match: 8. The CDR3 loop reads CASSPRTGRSYEQYF. CDR3 in DNA: TGCGCCAGCAGCCCGAGGACAGGTAGATCCTACGAGCAGTACTTC.

The chain recombines TRBV5-1 with TRBJ2-1, with D perhaps matching TRBD2 (5 bases). Germline lookup yields CDR1 SGHRS and CDR2 YFSETQ. V was clipped by 4 bases and J by 9 bases, with 17 bases between them. The CDR3 consists of 14 residues. Here the CDR3 reads CASSPDPSRGEQFF. For the CDR3, the DNA is TGCGCCAGCAGCCCGGACCCATCTCGGGGTGAGCAGTTCTTC. The variable domain in full, completed from reference TRBV5-1 and TRBJ2-1, reads KAGVTQTPRYLIKTRGQQVTLSCSPISGHRSVSWYQQTPGQGLQFLFEYFSETQRNKGNFPGRFSGRQFSNSRSEMNVSTLELGDSALYLCASSPDPSRGEQFFGPGTRLTVL.

The rearrangement joins TRBV9 to TRBJ1-1; a possible D gene is TRBD1 (6 bases). This CDR3 has 15 amino acids. CDR1 SGDLS and CDR2 YYNGEE come from the germline V gene. V gave up 6 bases and J gave up 0 bases, with 15 bases separating them. The CDR3 sequence is CASTRGGNLNTEAFF. The CDR3 DNA sequence: TGTGCCAGCACCCGAGGGGGGAATTTGAACACTGAAGCTTTCTTT.

This chain connects TRBV6-4 to TRBJ2-1, with 10 bases that match TRBD2. This CDR3 has 20 amino acids. CDR1 and CDR2 (germline): MRHNA, SNTAGT. The trim removed 6 bases at V and 1 base at J, leaving 18 bases unmatched. CDR3 in DNA: TGTGCCAGCAGCGGTAGGGGGCTAGCGGGAGACCCATCGTCCTACAATGAGCAGTTCTTC. Translated, it gives CASSGRGLAGDPSSYNEQFF.

The chain recombines TRBV5-1 with TRBJ1-3; D is perhaps TRBD1 (6 bases). The germline V gene has CDR1 SGHRS and CDR2 YFSETQ. The CDR3 extends over 17 amino acids. V was shortened by 0 bases and J by 0 bases, with 13 bases between the two germline ends. CDR3 in DNA: TGCGCCAGCAGCTTGGGGGGGGGCTCCCCCTCTGGAAACACCATATATTTT. This translates into CASSLGGGSPSGNTIYF.

The genes are TRBV5-1 and TRBJ2-2; 9 nucleotides line up with TRBD2. The J segment lost 4 bases and the V segment lost 4 bases, leaving 8 bases of the junction unmatched. The germline CDR1 and CDR2 sequences are SGHRS and YFSETQ. This CDR3 is built from 16 residues. The CDR3 reads CASSLGTSGRTGELFF. The DNA for the CDR3 is TGCGCCAGCAGCCTAGGTACTAGCGGGCGCACCGGGGAGCTGTTTTTT.

This clone has only a few counts. This chain connects TRBV7-9 to TRBJ2-2; 12 nucleotides line up with TRBD2. After removal of 1 base from V and 7 bases from J, the junction contained 1 base not matched to a gene. This CDR3 is 15 amino acids long. CDR1 is SEHNR and CDR2 is FQNEAQ in the germline V gene (reference sequence). CDR3 DNA: TGTGCCAGCAGCTTAGAGGGACTAGCGGGCGGGGAGCTGTTTTTT. Amino acids: CASSLEGLAGGELFF.

The chain has TRBV5-1 and TRBJ1-2; the D is unclear. The CDR3 has 13 residues. CDR1 is SGHRS and CDR2 is YFSETQ in the germline V gene. Trimming removed 0 bases from V and 2 bases from J, with 5 bases in between. In DNA form, the CDR3 reads TGCGCCAGCAGCTTGGGGACGAACTATGGCTACACCTTC. Its protein is CASSLGTNYGYTF.

The CDR3 is CASSLTTSTDTQYF. The DNA for the CDR3 is TGTGCCAGCAGCTTAACGACGAGCACAGATACGCAGTATTTT. This chain connects TRBV11-3 to TRBJ2-3; D is uncertain. The germline V gene encodes CDR1 SGHNT and CDR2 YENEEA. This CDR3 is built from 14 residues. Trimming left V 2 bases short and J 0 bases short, with 6 bases between. Based on the CDR3 plus reference TRBV11-3 and TRBJ2-3, the full variable domain is EAGVVQSPRYKIIEKKQPVAFWCNPISGHNTLYWYLQNLGQGPELLIRYENEEAVDDSQLPKDRFSAERLKGVDSTLKIQPAELGDSAVYLCASSLTTSTDTQYFGPGTRLTVL.

This chain connects TRBV7-2 to TRBJ2-3; D is ambiguous. CDR3 size: 12 residues. Germline V lookup: CDR1 SGHTA, CDR2 FQGNSA. Trimming stripped 3 bases from V and 2 bases from J, with 3 bases between. CDR3 loop: CASSLYTDTQYF. CDR3 coding DNA: TGTGCCAGCAGCTTGTACACAGATACGCAGTATTTT.

The V and J genes are TRBV5-1 and TRBJ1-6; TRBD1 matches 11 bases. CDR3 size: 14 residues. After removal of 0 bases from V and 10 bases from J, the junction contained 0 bases not matched to a gene. CDR1 and CDR2 (germline): SGHRS, YFSETQ. CDR3: CASSLGTGGSPLHF. The CDR3 coding sequence is TGCGCCAGCAGCTTGGGGACAGGGGGCTCACCCCTCCACTTT.

The chain joins TRBV10-1 to TRBJ2-3; perhaps TRBD1 as D (6 bases). The CDR3 length is 14 residues. CDR1 WNHNN and CDR2 SYGVQD come from the germline V gene (reference sequence). Trimming cost V 3 bases and J 2 bases, with 9 bases left between them. CDR3 DNA sequence: TGCGCCAGCAGTGAAGGGGGTACCACAGATACGCAGTATTTT. It codes for CASSEGGTTDTQYF.

The rearrangement links TRBV7-2 to TRBJ2-5, with TRBD2 matching 11 bases. CDR1 and CDR2 (germline): SGHTA, FQGNSA. Trimming removed 1 base from V and 5 bases from J; junction bases left unmatched: 6. This CDR3 is 16 amino acids long. CDR3 nucleotide sequence: TGTGCCAGCAGCTTAGACGCTAGCGGGGGGCTCGAGACCCAGTACTTC. Amino acid sequence: CASSLDASGGLETQYF.

This clone was found once. The rearrangement uses TRBV5-6 and TRBJ1-1; D uncertain. Trimming cost V 4 bases and J 2 bases, with 15 bases left between them. Germline V CDR1 and CDR2: SGHDT, YYEEEE. The CDR3 sequence is 15 residues long. The CDR3: CASSQILDGNTEAFF. The CDR3 DNA reads TGTGCCAGCAGCCAAATTTTAGACGGTAACACTGAAGCTTTCTTT.

This sequence joins TRBV4-3 and TRBJ1-2, with TRBD1 as a possible D gene (5 bases). V shed 0 bases and J shed 5 bases, with 13 bases lying between them. Germline V gene lookup returns CDR1 LGHNA and CDR2 YSLEER. The CDR3 contains 15 residues. The CDR3 spells CASSQDRSRVYGYTF. DNA for the CDR3: TGCGCCAGCAGCCAAGATAGATCCAGGGTATATGGCTACACCTTC.

The genes are TRBV29-1 and TRBJ2-7; no clear D. V was shortened by 6 bases and J by 5 bases, with 20 bases between the two germline ends. The CDR3 is 14 amino acids. Germline V CDR1 and CDR2: SQVTM, ANQGSEA. This CDR3 is CSVKLAGSGHEQYF. The CDR3 bases are TGCAGCGTCAAGTTAGCTGGGTCCGGCCACGAGCAGTACTTC.

This clone was observed a few times. The rearrangement uses TRBV6-6 and TRBJ1-1; D possibly corresponds to TRBD1 (5 bases). This CDR3 is 13 amino acids long. The germline CDR1 and CDR2 sequences are MNHNY and SVGAGI (reference sequence). Trimming removed 6 bases at V and 6 bases at J, with 14 bases between. CDR3 in amino acids: CASRRTGSAEAFF. In DNA form, the CDR3 reads TGTGCCAGCAGGCGTACAGGATCGGCTGAAGCTTTCTTT.

The genes are TRBV18 and TRBJ2-5; no clear D gene. V shed 6 bases and J shed 2 bases, with 10 bases lying between them. The CDR3 is 13 residues long. Germline V CDR1 and CDR2: KGHSH, LQKENI. The CDR3 region has the DNA TGTGCCAGCTCCGTGGGGATTCAAGAGACCCAGTACTTC. Amino acid sequence: CASSVGIQETQYF. The full variable domain, rest sourced from reference TRBV18 and TRBJ2-5, is NAGVMQNPRHLVRRRGQEARLRCSPMKGHSHVYWYRQLPEEGLKFMVYLQKENIIDESGMPKERFSAEFPKEGPSILRIQQVVRGDSAAYFCASSVGIQETQYFGPGTRLLVL.